What follows are 20 T cell receptor beta chains derived from one specimen sequenced in a study of T cells in Graves' hyperthyroidism and ophthalmopathy. There were TCR beta CDR3 regions amplified from RNA transcripts. The TCR CDR3 was amplified in a first-round RT-PCR using the HTBI primer set. Each CDR3 protein gets one entry after TCRdb re-called the multiplex PCR reads with MiXCR. The repertoire holds 300,000 to 450,000 distinct CDR3 sequences, with roughly 15% as singletons. The sample taken for sequencing was blood. The receptors originated from a woman aged 30 to 39 with Graves' hyperthyroidism that later progressed to Graves' ophthalmopathy.

In this sample, this clonotype turned up many times. This chain links TRBV24-1 with TRBJ1-2; TRBD1 matches 7 bases. V trimming: 3 bases; J trimming: 0 bases; junction bases outside the gene matches: 12. Germline CDR1 and CDR2: KGHDR and SFDVKD. The CDR3 contains 18 residues. CDR3 nucleotides: TGTGCCACCAGTGATCCGTTGACAGGGAATATGGCTAACTATGGCTACACCTTC. This sequence encodes CATSDPLTGNMANYGYTF.

This clonotype has ten or more counts. This sequence joins TRBV10-2 and TRBJ1-4; D ambiguous. Germline loops: CDR1 WSHSY, CDR2 SAAADI. V lost 3 bases and J 11 bases, leaving 19 bases between the germline ends. The CDR3 extends over 15 amino acids. CDR3 in amino acids: CASSEYGEMVYKLFF. The CDR3 bases are TGCGCCAGCAGTGAATATGGAGAAATGGTGTACAAACTGTTTTTT.

At least ten counts were recorded for this clonotype. V usage is TRBV25-1 and J usage is TRBJ2-1; 7 nucleotides align to TRBD2. This CDR3 contains 14 residues. J was trimmed by 4 bases and V by 5 bases; bases with no gene match: 5. Germline V lookup: CDR1 MGHDK, CDR2 SYGVNS. CDR3 region: CASSLGGDYNEQFF. The CDR3 DNA follows: TGTGCCAGCAGTCTGGGAGGGGATTACAATGAGCAGTTCTTC.

This clonotype was detected only a few times. The chain is built from TRBV5-8 and TRBJ2-7; D is perhaps TRBD1 (6 bases). CDR3 length equals 14 residues. Germline CDR1 reads SGHTS; CDR2 reads YDEGEE. V dropped 4 bases and J dropped 1 base, with 12 bases sitting between them. The DNA of the CDR3 is TGTGCCAGCAGCCACCCAGACAGGTCCTACGAGCAGTACTTC. This codes for CASSHPDRSYEQYF.

This clonotype was counted at least ten times. The chain has TRBV27 and TRBJ1-5; D unresolved. Germline CDR1 and CDR2: MNHEY and SMNVEV (reference sequence). The CDR3 runs to 11 residues. The V gene lost 10 bases and the J gene lost 0 bases, with 4 bases spanning the gap. The CDR3 spells CATGSNQPQHF. The CDR3 DNA sequence: TGTGCCACGGGTAGCAATCAGCCCCAGCATTTT.

This clonotype was detected ten times or more. J is TRBJ2-1 and V is TRBV28; 7 positions match TRBD1. J was trimmed by 1 base and V by 4 bases; bases with no gene match: 1. The CDR3 consists of 14 residues. Per germline, CDR1 MDHEN and CDR2 SYDVKM. The CDR3 region is CASSWDSSYNEQFF. The CDR3, as DNA: TGTGCCAGCAGTTGGGACAGTTCCTACAATGAGCAGTTCTTC.

This clonotype was recorded at least ten times. V usage is TRBV11-2 and J usage is TRBJ2-7, with 10 bases fitting TRBD1. Losses at the gene ends were 6 bases for V and 0 bases for J; bases not matched to a gene: 2. Germline assignment: CDR1 SGHAT and CDR2 FQNNGV. The length of the CDR3 is 14 residues. CDR3: CASRDRGASYEQYF. The CDR3, as DNA: TGTGCCAGCAGGGACAGGGGGGCCTCCTACGAGCAGTACTTC.

This clonotype was recorded a few times. The gene calls are TRBV20-1 and TRBJ2-1; tentative D call: TRBD1 (6 bases). The V end lost 1 base, the J end lost 2 bases, and 9 bases lay between the germline ends. CDR1 DFQATT and CDR2 SNEGSKA come from the germline V gene (reference sequence). This CDR3 spans 14 amino acids. The CDR3 loop is CSARVRGTYNEQFF. The CDR3 DNA sequence: TGCAGTGCTAGAGTCAGGGGAACCTACAATGAGCAGTTCTTC.

This clonotype has ten or more counts. The chain recombines TRBV18 with TRBJ1-2; 7 bases match TRBD1. J gave up 7 bases and V 5 bases, and 10 bases lay outside the gene matches. Germline V lookup: CDR1 KGHSH, CDR2 LQKENI. The CDR3 extends over 14 amino acids. CDR3 loop: CASSAQGGLGGYTF. Here the CDR3 DNA reads TGTGCCAGCTCAGCTCAGGGGGGTCTAGGTGGCTACACCTTC.

This clonotype was counted at least ten times. The genes are TRBV15 and TRBJ2-7, with D possibly matching TRBD1 (5 bases). This CDR3 is built from 13 residues. V gave up 3 bases and J gave up 4 bases, with 10 bases separating them. Germline CDR1 is LNHNV and CDR2 is YYDKDF (reference sequence). The CDR3 here is CATSRSQGYEQYF. CDR3 nucleotide sequence: TGTGCCACCAGCAGGTCTCAGGGTTACGAGCAGTACTTC.

V and J are TRBV19 and TRBJ2-1, with TRBD2 identical over 10 bases. This CDR3 is 11 amino acids long. CDR1 is LNHDA and CDR2 is SQIVND in the germline V gene (reference sequence). In nucleotides, the CDR3 is TGTGCTAGCGGGGGGTTCAATGAGCAGTTCTTC. Translating it yields CASGGFNEQFF.

This chain links TRBV19 with TRBJ2-7; 11 nucleotides match TRBD1. This CDR3 region has 13 residues. Per the germline V gene, CDR1 is LNHDA and CDR2 is SQIVND (reference sequence). CDR3 amino acids: CATGTGGPYEQYF. In DNA, the CDR3 is TGTGCTACCGGGACAGGGGGTCCCTACGAGCAGTACTTC.

This clonotype was observed many times. The rearrangement uses TRBV19 and TRBJ2-3, with D perhaps matching TRBD2 (6 bases). Trimming cost V 8 bases and J 5 bases, with 14 bases left between them. Germline-derived CDR1 and CDR2 are LNHDA and SQIVND (reference sequence). CDR3 length: 13 amino acids. CDR3 DNA: TGTGCCAGTGTGACGGGAGCGGGAGATACGCAGTATTTT. It is translated as CASVTGAGDTQYF.

Many counts were recorded for this clonotype. The chain carries TRBV9 and TRBJ2-7, with D maybe TRBD2 (6 bases). CDR1 and CDR2 from the germline V gene are SGDLS and YYNGEE. V lost 4 bases, J lost 3 bases, and 26 bases lay in between. The CDR3 is made up of 18 amino acids. The CDR3: CASSSLGGREVIDYEQYF. The CDR3 DNA sequence: TGTGCCAGCAGCTCCCTTGGTGGGCGGGAAGTCATAGACTACGAGCAGTACTTC.

The CDR3 DNA is TGCAGTGCTAGTCGTGTTGGTACAGATACGCAGTATTTT. Amino acids: CSASRVGTDTQYF. V usage is TRBV20-1 and J usage is TRBJ2-3; no clear D. Germline V gene sequence: CDR1 DFQATT, CDR2 SNEGSKA (reference sequence). V lost 3 bases and J 3 bases, leaving 10 bases between the germline ends. The CDR3 contains 13 residues.

CDR3 nucleotides: TGCAGTGCTACAAACAGGGGACCCACTGAAGCTTTCTTT. Encoded protein: CSATNRGPTEAFF. The rearrangement uses TRBV20-1 and TRBJ1-1, with 7 bases lining up with TRBD1. V trimming: 4 bases; J trimming: 4 bases; junction bases outside the gene matches: 6. Germline lookup yields CDR1 DFQATT and CDR2 SNEGSKA (reference sequence). The CDR3 runs to 13 residues.

A few counts support this clonotype. The V and J genes are TRBV28 and TRBJ2-7; maybe TRBD1 (6 bases). The V gene lost 2 bases and the J gene lost 6 bases, with 8 bases spanning the gap. CDR3 size: 12 residues. CDR1 and CDR2 (germline): MDHEN, SYDVKM. The CDR3 DNA sequence: TGTGCCAGCAGTTTAAAAGGGGGCGAGCAGTACTTC. This codes for CASSLKGGEQYF.

This clonotype was recorded a few times. The chain uses TRBV13 and TRBJ2-3; 8 bases are a match to TRBD2. The V and J ends lost 5 bases and 6 bases, in that order; junction bases with no gene match: 7. Germline CDR1 is PRHDT and CDR2 is FYEKMQ (reference sequence). The CDR3 spans 14 residues. The CDR3 region has the DNA TGTGCCAGCAGCCTACCGAGACTAGCGGATACGCAGTATTTT. Its protein product is CASSLPRLADTQYF.

This clonotype has ten or more counts. The chain combines TRBV20-1 with TRBJ1-2; D gene unclear. The CDR3 covers 13 residues. The V gene's germline CDR1 is DFQATT and CDR2 SNEGSKA (reference sequence). With 0 bases removed from V and 4 bases from J, the gap between germline ends came to 9 bases. The CDR3 here is CSAREALAYGYTF. The CDR3 DNA is TGCAGTGCTAGAGAGGCCCTCGCCTATGGCTACACCTTC.

Regarding this clonotype: Sequence at one end of the junction differs from germline and may be a read error. This chain's CDR3 is CASSVAGGYTGELFF. The CDR3 DNA reads TGTGCCAGCAGTGTAGCGGGGGGCTACACCGGGGAGCTGTTTTTT. The chain recombines TRBV12-3 or TRBV12-4 with TRBJ2-2; 10 bases are shared with TRBD2. This CDR3 is 15 amino acids long.